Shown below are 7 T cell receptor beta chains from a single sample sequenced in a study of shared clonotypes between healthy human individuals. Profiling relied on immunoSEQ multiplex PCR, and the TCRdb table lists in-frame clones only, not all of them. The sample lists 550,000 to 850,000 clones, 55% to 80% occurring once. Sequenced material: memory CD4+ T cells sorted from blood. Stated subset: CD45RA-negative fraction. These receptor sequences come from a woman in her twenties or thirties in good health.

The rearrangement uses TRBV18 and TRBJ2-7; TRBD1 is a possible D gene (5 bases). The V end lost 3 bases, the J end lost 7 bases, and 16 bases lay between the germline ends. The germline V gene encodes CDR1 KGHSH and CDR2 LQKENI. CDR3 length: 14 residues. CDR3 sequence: CASSPARAAREQYF. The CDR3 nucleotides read TGTGCCAGCTCACCGGCCAGGGCTGCGCGGGAGCAGTACTTC.

CDR3 coding DNA: TGTGCCAGCAGCTTAGTACACACCGGGGAGCTGTTTTTT. Its translation is CASSLVHTGELFF. The chain carries TRBV7-8 and TRBJ2-2; D remains unclear. Germline-derived CDR1 and CDR2 are SGHVS and FQNEAQ. The ends were cut back, 1 base at V and 3 bases at J, with 3 bases in the middle. This CDR3 is 13 amino acids long.

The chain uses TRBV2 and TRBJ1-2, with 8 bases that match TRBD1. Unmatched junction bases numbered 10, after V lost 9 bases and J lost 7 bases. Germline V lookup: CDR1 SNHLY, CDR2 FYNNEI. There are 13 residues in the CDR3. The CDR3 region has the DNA TGTGCCAGTACTTCCCAGGGGGCGGGTGGCTACACCTTC. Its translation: CASTSQGAGGYTF.

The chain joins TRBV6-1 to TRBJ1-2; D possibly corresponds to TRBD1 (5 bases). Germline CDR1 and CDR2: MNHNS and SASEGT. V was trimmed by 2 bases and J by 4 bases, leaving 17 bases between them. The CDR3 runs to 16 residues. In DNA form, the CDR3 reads TGTGCCAGCAGTGAATGGGGTCAGGGCGGCTTCTATGGCTACACCTTC. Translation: CASSEWGQGGFYGYTF.

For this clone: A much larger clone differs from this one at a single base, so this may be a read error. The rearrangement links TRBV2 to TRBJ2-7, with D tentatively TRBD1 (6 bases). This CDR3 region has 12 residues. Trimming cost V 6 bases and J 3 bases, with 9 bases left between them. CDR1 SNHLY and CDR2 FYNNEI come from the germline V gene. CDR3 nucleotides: TGTGCCAGCAGGATGGACAGCTACGAGCAGTACTTC. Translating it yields CASRMDSYEQYF.

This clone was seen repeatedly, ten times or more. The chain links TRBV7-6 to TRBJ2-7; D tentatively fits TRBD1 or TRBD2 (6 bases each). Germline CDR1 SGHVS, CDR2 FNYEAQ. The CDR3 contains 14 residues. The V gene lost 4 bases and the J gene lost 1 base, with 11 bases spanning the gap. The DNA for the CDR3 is TGTGCCAGCAGCTCGGGGGCGCCTTCCTACGAGCAGTACTTC. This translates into CASSSGAPSYEQYF.

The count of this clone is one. The CDR3: CASRIGTGLYEQYF. In DNA, the CDR3 is TGTGCCAGTAGGATAGGGACAGGGCTTTACGAGCAGTACTTC. The chain couples TRBV6-5 to TRBJ2-7; 9 nucleotides align to TRBD1. J was trimmed by 4 bases and V by 9 bases; bases with no gene match: 10. This CDR3 is 14 amino acids long. The germline V gene has CDR1 MNHEY and CDR2 SVGAGI.